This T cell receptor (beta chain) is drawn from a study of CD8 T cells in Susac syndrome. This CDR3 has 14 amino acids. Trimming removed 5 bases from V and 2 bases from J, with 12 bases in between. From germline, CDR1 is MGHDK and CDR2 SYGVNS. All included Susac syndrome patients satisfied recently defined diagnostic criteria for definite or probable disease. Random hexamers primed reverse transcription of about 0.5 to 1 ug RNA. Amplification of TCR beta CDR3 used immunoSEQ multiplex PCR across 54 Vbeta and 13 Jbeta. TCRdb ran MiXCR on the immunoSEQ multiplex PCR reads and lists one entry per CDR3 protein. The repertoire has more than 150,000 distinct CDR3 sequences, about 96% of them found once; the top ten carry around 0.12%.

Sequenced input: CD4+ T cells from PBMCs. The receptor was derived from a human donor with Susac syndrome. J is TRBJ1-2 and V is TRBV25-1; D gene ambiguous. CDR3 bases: TGTGCCAGCAGTAAAGGGAACTCCAACTATGGCTACACCTTC. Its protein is CASSKGNSNYGYTF.